This T cell receptor beta chain was sequenced for a study of T cell responses to AZD1222 COVID-19 vaccine. Whole-study findings and limits: Reportedly, close to half of spike-specific TCRs are directed against unmutated variant regions. AZD1222 recipients seropositive at baseline numbered only six or seven.

The CDR3 totals 15 residues. V was clipped by 3 bases and J by 10 bases; unmatched bases: 7. Germline-derived CDR1 and CDR2 are LNHDA and SQIVND (reference sequence). As to this clone: Its antigen is not known.

Profiled with immunoSEQ multiplex PCR; TCRdb holds only in-frame clones, not every one. Among 150,000 to 200,000 clones listed, about 90% were seen once. This rearrangement joins TRBV19 to TRBJ1-6, with TRBD1 matching 9 bases. The receptor was derived from an adult who received the AZD1222 COVID-19 vaccine. The input for sequencing was peripheral blood, taken 28 days after the second AZD1222 dose. This CDR3 is CASSMGTGIGSPLHF. DNA of the CDR3: TGTGCCAGTAGTATGGGGACAGGGATAGGATCACCCCTCCACTTT.